The entry below gives a single T cell receptor (beta chain) sequence along with its context. This clone was detected a few times. It has no known antigen specificity. The sample holds no much larger clone one base away, and base qualities are not on file. Collaborating institutions collected whole blood in K2EDTA tubes following their own protocols. For TCRbeta analysis, collaborators shipped samples as frozen whole blood, isolated PBMCs, or DNA extracted from either of those sample types. These data originate in a study of blood T cell repertoires in COVID-19 (dated by TCRdb to about 2020). About the study as a whole: Samples covering the acute and convalescent phases of COVID-19 were provided by collaborators in the United States, Italy and Spain. Where HLA class I and class II types were available, the types were taken from metadata supplied by the sample provider, not from assay-based typing. A freely available public database, intended as a resource for researchers studying the immune response to SARS-CoV-2, is where the repertoires were released. The material from the prospective study consisted of cDNA or gDNA derived from T cells, B-cell-depleted T cells, or PBMCs. Samples came from the ongoing ImmuneRACE study (first 160 participants) plus 1,254 subjects from 6 global collaborators. Deeply sampled blood TCRbeta repertoires from subjects exposed to, actively infected with, or recovered from COVID-19 were included in the dataset. The sample metadata nearly always contained a de-identified subject ID, COVID-19 status, age in years and sex.

Trimming costs V 7 bases and J 2 bases, and their ends lie 8 bases apart. The CDR3 covers 12 residues, taking in both the cysteine and the phenylalanine. Here the CDR3 DNA is all that survives: 36 bases in frame from base 1. CDR1 and CDR2, looked up from the germline V gene (reference sequence), are LNHDA and SQIVND. The investigation overall reported the following: The amount of clinical and demographic metadata varied by source and participant and was provided uncurated.

TCRbeta CDR3 regions were amplified from genomic DNA by means of the immunoSEQ Assay, a bias-controlled multiplex PCR. In the source study's methods: Nucleated cell counts per sample were estimated from amplification of reference gene primers within the assay. To quantify the absolute abundance of each unique TCRbeta CDR3 rearrangement, sequence reads were collapsed and filtered. Productive Simpson clonality was computed per sample as the square root of Simpson's diversity index over productive rearrangements. TCRdb stores this immuneACCESS table with in-frame sequences only. Part of the clones is absent; in the studies checked, under half of the shortfall reflects unresolved V genes, and no reason is known for the rest. Clone size and V and J calls were adopted from that table, with D and trimming inferred from the DNA. The sample table records roughly 190,000 clones; around 87% of these occur just once. The leading ten clones occupy approximately 4% of the sample.

The TCR sequence derives from a man between 18 and 35 years old with active or convalescent COVID-19. Sequencing was done on a sample of peripheral blood. The chain couples TRBV19 to TRBJ1-2, with no reliable assignment of the D segment. The CDR3 here reads CASTGFNYGYTF. The nucleotides read TGTGCCAGTACAGGTTTCAACTATGGCTACACCTTC.